The entry below gives a single TCR beta chain sequence along with its context. This entry belongs to a study of sequential checkpoint blockade in melanoma. Noted treatment: randomized to nivolumab then ipilimumab (arm A) or the reverse (arm B). Repertoires were generated with immunoSEQ multiplex PCR, while TCRdb's copy carries only in-frame clones and drops some. The sample consists of about 5,100 clones, about 25% of them appearing once. Sample: tumor tissue (inferred from file names), taken from a patient given nivolumab and ipilimumab in sequence. The clonotype was recovered from a human donor with melanoma.

CDR3 sequence: CARSPRVGTEAFF. The DNA for the CDR3 is TGTGCCAGAAGCCCCCGGGTTGGCACTGAAGCTTTCTTT. The chain has TRBV7-2 and TRBJ1-1, with D unclear. The length of the CDR3 is 13 residues. V lost 9 bases and J lost 4, with 15 bases in between. Germline-derived CDR1 and CDR2 are SGHTA and FQGNSA.